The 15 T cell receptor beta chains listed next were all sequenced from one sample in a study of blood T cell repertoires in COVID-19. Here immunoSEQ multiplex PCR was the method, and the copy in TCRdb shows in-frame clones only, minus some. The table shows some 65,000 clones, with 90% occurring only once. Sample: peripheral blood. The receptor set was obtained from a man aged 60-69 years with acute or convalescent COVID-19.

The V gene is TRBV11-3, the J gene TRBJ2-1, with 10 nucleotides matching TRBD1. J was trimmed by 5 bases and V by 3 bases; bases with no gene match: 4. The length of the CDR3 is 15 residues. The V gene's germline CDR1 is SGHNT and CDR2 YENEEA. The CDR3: CASSFGDRGHNEQFF. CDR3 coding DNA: TGTGCCAGCAGCTTCGGGGACAGGGGACACAATGAGCAGTTCTTC.

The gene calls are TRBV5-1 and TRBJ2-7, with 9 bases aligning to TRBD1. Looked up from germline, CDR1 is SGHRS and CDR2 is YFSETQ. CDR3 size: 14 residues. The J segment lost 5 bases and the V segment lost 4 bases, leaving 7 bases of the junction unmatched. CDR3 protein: CASSQYRGHHEQYF. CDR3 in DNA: TGCGCCAGCAGCCAGTACAGGGGGCACCACGAGCAGTACTTC. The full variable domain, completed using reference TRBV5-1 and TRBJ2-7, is KAGVTQTPRYLIKTRGQQVTLSCSPISGHRSVSWYQQTPGQGLQFLFEYFSETQRNKGNFPGRFSGRQFSNSRSEMNVSTLELGDSALYLCASSQYRGHHEQYFGPGTRLTVT.

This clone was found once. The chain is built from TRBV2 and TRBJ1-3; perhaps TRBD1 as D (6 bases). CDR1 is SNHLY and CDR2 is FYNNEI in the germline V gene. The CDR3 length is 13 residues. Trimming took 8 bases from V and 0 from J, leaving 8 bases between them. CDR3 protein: CASRQDSGNTIYF. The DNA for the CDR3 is TGTGCCAGCCGACAGGACTCTGGAAACACCATATATTTT.

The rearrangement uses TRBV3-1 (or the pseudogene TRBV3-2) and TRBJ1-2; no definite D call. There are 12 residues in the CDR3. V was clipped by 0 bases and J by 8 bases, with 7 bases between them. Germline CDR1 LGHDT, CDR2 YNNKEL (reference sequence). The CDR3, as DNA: TGTGCCAGCAGCCAAGATTCCGGGGGCTACACCTTC. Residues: CASSQDSGGYTF.

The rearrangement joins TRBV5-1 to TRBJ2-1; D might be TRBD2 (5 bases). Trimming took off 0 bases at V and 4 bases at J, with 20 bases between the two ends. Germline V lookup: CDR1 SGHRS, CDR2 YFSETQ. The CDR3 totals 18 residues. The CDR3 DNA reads TGCGCCAGCAGCTTGGCCTTTTTGAGGAGGTTAGGGTACAATGAGCAGTTCTTC. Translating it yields CASSLAFLRRLGYNEQFF.

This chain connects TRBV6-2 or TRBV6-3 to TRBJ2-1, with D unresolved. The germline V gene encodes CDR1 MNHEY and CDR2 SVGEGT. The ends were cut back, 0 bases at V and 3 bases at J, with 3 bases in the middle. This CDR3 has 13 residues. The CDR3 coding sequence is TGTGCCAGCAGTTACTCCCTCTACAATGAGCAGTTCTTC. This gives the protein CASSYSLYNEQFF.

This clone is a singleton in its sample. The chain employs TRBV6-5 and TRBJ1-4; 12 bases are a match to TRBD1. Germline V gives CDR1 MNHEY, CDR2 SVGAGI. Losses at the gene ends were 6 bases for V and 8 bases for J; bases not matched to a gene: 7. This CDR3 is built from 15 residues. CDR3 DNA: TGTGCCAGCAGGGGCGGGGACAGGGGGCGAGAAAAACTGTTTTTT. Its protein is CASRGGDRGREKLFF.

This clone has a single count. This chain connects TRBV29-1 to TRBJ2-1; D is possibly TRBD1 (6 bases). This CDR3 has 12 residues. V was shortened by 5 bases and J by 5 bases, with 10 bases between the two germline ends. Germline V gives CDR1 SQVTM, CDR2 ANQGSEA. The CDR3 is CSVRQVNNEQFF. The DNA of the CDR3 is TGCAGCGTTCGACAGGTTAACAATGAGCAGTTCTTC.

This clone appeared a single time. CDR3 sequence (DNA): TGTGCCAGCAGTCCCGGGACAACTGGAAACACCATATATTTT. This translates into CASSPGTTGNTIYF. J is TRBJ1-3 and V is TRBV6-5; TRBD1 might be the D (6 bases). CDR3 length: 14 residues. The V gene lost 5 bases and the J gene lost 2 bases, with 10 bases spanning the gap. Germline V gene sequence: CDR1 MNHEY, CDR2 SVGAGI.

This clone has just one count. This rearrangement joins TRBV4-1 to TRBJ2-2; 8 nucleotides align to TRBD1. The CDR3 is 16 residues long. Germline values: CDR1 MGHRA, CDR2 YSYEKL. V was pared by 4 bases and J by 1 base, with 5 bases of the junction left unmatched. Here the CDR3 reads CASSRGQGGNTGELFF. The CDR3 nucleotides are TGCGCCAGCAGCCGCGGACAGGGTGGGAACACCGGGGAGCTGTTTTTT.

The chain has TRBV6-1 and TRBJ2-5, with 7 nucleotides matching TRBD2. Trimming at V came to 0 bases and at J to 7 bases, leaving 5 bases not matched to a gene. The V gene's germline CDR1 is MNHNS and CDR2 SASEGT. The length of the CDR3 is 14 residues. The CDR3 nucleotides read TGTGCCAGCAGTGAAGCGCCGACTAGCACGACCCAGTACTTC. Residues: CASSEAPTSTTQYF.

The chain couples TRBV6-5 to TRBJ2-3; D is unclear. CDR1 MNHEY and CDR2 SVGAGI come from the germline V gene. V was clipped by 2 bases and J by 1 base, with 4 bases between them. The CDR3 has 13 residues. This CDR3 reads CASSYGRTDTQYF. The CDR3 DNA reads TGTGCCAGCAGTTACGGCCGCACAGATACGCAGTATTTT.

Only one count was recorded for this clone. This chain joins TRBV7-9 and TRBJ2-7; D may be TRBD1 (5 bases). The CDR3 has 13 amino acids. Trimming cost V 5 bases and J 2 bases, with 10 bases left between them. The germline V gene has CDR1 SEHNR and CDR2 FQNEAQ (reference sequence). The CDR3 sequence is CASSPDSPYEQYF. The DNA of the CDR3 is TGTGCCAGCAGCCCAGACAGCCCCTACGAGCAGTACTTC. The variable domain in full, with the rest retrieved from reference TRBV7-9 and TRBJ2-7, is DTGVSQNPRHKITKRGQNVTFRCDPISEHNRLYWYRQTLGQGPEFLTYFQNEAQLEKSRLLSDRFSAERPKGSFSTLEIQRTEQGDSAMYLCASSPDSPYEQYFGPGTRLTVT.

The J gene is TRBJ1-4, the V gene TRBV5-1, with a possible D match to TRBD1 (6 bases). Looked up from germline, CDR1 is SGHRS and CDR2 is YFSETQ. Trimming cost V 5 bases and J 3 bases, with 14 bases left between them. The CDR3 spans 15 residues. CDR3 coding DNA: TGCGCCAGCAGTAGATCAGGGACACCTAATGAAAAACTGTTTTTT. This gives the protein CASSRSGTPNEKLFF.

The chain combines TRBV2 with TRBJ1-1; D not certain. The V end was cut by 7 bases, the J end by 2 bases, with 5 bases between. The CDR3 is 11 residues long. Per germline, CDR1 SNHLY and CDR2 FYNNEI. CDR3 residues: CASTINTEAFF. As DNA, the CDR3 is TGTGCCAGCACCATTAACACTGAAGCTTTCTTT.